This entry lists 12 T cell receptor beta chains sequenced from one sample in a study of T-cell memory formation after mild COVID-19. MiXCR was run by TCRdb on the 5' RACE reads, yielding one entry per CDR3 protein. The table includes approximately 390,000 distinct CDR3 sequences, about 16% detected once. What was sequenced was PBMCs or a T cell subset sorted from them (not recorded which). The source is a man younger than 35 who had mild COVID-19 (a few samples of this study predate the infection). Cell type and time point are not known.

The chain links TRBV15 to TRBJ2-3; D is possibly TRBD2 (5 bases). The CDR3 has 15 residues. Germline loops: CDR1 LNHNV, CDR2 YYDKDF (reference sequence). The ends were cut back, 4 bases at V and 0 bases at J, with 11 bases in the middle. DNA for the CDR3: TGTGCCACCAGCAAAATTCCTAGCAGCACAGATACGCAGTATTTT. As protein: CATSKIPSSTDTQYF.

The rearrangement links TRBV5-1 to TRBJ2-5; 7 bases are a match to TRBD2. The CDR3 has 17 residues. Unmatched junction bases numbered 9, after V lost 1 base and J lost 0 bases. Germline V CDR1 and CDR2: SGHRS, YFSETQ. CDR3 loop: CASSLSGGNGYQETQYF. The CDR3 DNA reads as TGCGCCAGCAGCTTGTCGGGGGGAAACGGGTACCAAGAGACCCAGTACTTC.

The rearrangement joins TRBV6-6 to TRBJ1-5, with 8 bases fitting TRBD1. The V segment lost 6 bases and the J segment 6 bases; nucleotides outside the gene matches: 4. Germline assignment: CDR1 MNHNY and CDR2 SVGAGI (reference sequence). The CDR3 is 13 amino acids. The CDR3 DNA follows: TGTGCCAGCAGGGACAGGGTAGGTCAGCCCCAGCATTTT. The encoded protein is CASRDRVGQPQHF.

This clonotype was seen a few times. The V call is TRBV28, the J call TRBJ2-2; D not resolved. The CDR3 runs 17 residues. V shed 7 bases and J shed 0 bases, with 18 bases lying between them. CDR1 and CDR2 from the germline V gene are MDHEN and SYDVKM. CDR3 sequence reads: CASISQGTASNTGELFF. CDR3 nucleotide sequence: TGTGCCAGCATATCCCAAGGCACAGCCTCGAACACCGGGGAGCTGTTTTTT.

In its sample, this clonotype was seen a few times. V gene TRBV7-8 combines with J gene TRBJ1-5; a possible D gene is TRBD1 (5 bases). The germline CDR1 and CDR2 sequences are SGHVS and FQNEAQ. The CDR3 loop spans 15 amino acids. Trimming removed 5 bases at V and 1 base at J, with 12 bases between. The CDR3 loop is CASSPQGSSNQPQHF. The DNA of the CDR3 is TGTGCCAGCAGCCCCCAGGGCAGCAGCAATCAGCCCCAGCATTTT.

The V and J genes are TRBV11-2 and TRBJ2-5; 8 bases fit TRBD2. Trimming took 6 bases from V and 4 from J; bases not matched to a gene: 4. This CDR3 region has 13 residues. Germline V gene lookup returns CDR1 SGHAT and CDR2 FQNNGV. The CDR3, as DNA: TGTGCCAGCAGGGTAACTAGCGGAGAGACCCAGTACTTC. It translates to CASRVTSGETQYF.

A few counts support this clonotype. CDR3 DNA: TGCGCCAGCAGAGAGGACAGCGGAAACACCATATATTTT. Residues: CASREDSGNTIYF. The genes are TRBV5-1 and TRBJ1-3; D is perhaps TRBD1 (6 bases). The V and J ends lost 5 bases and 4 bases respectively, with 10 bases between them. The germline V gene has CDR1 SGHRS and CDR2 YFSETQ. The CDR3 has 13 residues.

This clonotype has only a few counts. The chain joins TRBV7-3 to TRBJ2-3, with a weak D call TRBD2 (5 bases). The ends were cut back, 0 bases at V and 0 bases at J, with 7 bases in the middle. Germline V CDR1 and CDR2: SGHTA, FQGTGA. CDR3 length: 15 amino acids. The CDR3 sequence is CASSLTGVSTDTQYF. CDR3 nucleotide sequence: TGTGCCAGCAGCTTAACCGGGGTTAGCACAGATACGCAGTATTTT.

The chain joins TRBV19 to TRBJ1-6, with 9 nucleotides matching TRBD1. V was clipped by 6 bases and J by 7 bases; unmatched bases: 10. The CDR3 has 16 residues. CDR1 and CDR2 from the germline V gene are LNHDA and SQIVND (reference sequence). The DNA of the CDR3 is TGTGCCAGTAGGCCTCAACCGGGACAGGGCAATTCACCCCTCCACTTT. It is translated as CASRPQPGQGNSPLHF.

This clonotype has a handful of counts. The genes are TRBV12-3 or TRBV12-4 and TRBJ2-3, with D tentatively TRBD2 (6 bases). The V end was cut by 6 bases, the J end by 4 bases, with 17 bases between. This CDR3 region has 15 residues. The CDR3 region is CASRTSLGGPDTQYF. Here the CDR3 DNA reads TGTGCCAGCAGGACAAGTCTCGGGGGTCCAGATACGCAGTATTTT.

This clonotype was counted only a few times. The chain links TRBV6-5 to TRBJ2-7, with TRBD1 matching 8 bases. This CDR3 contains 14 residues. Germline V gene lookup returns CDR1 MNHEY and CDR2 SVGAGI. Trimming took 3 bases from V and 5 from J; bases not matched to a gene: 6. CDR3 loop: CASSYRRGLDEQYF. The CDR3 DNA sequence: TGTGCCAGCAGTTATCGCAGGGGGCTTGACGAGCAGTACTTC.

The chain combines TRBV29-1 with TRBJ1-5, with D possibly matching TRBD1 (6 bases). This CDR3 region has 12 residues. Germline assignment: CDR1 SQVTM and CDR2 ANQGSEA. Between the trimmed V and J ends, which lost 6 bases and 9 bases, there was a span of 15 bases. CDR3 bases: TGCAGCGTGGGGGGGCCTCCAAGGCCCCAGCATTTT. Protein: CSVGGPPRPQHF.